This T cell receptor (beta chain) is drawn from a study of control samples from healthy donors and cancer patients. Trimming pared 2 bases from V and 6 bases from J, leaving 7 bases between. The germline gives CDR1 SGHDN, CDR2 FVKESK. This CDR3 has 13 residues. Generated by immunoSEQ multiplex PCR, the TCRdb table keeps only in-frame clones and is missing some. The sample has some 140,000 clones; around nine tenths are singletons. The chain recombines TRBV14 with TRBJ2-2; D is possibly TRBD1 (5 bases). This clonotype was obtained from a woman aged 25-40 years in good health. The specimen sequenced was blood. The CDR3 protein is CASSQYRPGELFF. Written as DNA, the CDR3 is TGTGCCAGCAGCCAATACAGGCCCGGGGAGCTGTTTTTT.